This T cell receptor (beta chain) is drawn from a study of beta chain features in type 1 diabetes. All of the isolated RNA was reverse transcribed, so expressed TCRB transcripts were sequenced. Here immunoSEQ multiplex PCR was the method, and the copy in TCRdb shows in-frame clones only, minus some. The data contain about 700,000 clones, roughly 13% of them singletons. Study-wide findings and caveats: Researchers reported that naive, central memory and Treg TCRB repertoires appeared more similar in patients than in healthy donors. When Type 1 diabetes patients were examined, their TCRB CDR3s proved moderately but significantly shorter in all four CD4+ subsets. The study notes PCR might favor shorter templates equally in patients and controls.

The table lists this clone with a few counts. Its matching antigen is unknown. The V end lost 2 bases, the J end lost 4 bases, and 11 bases lay between the germline ends. Germline values: CDR1 SGHAT, CDR2 FQNNGV. This CDR3 comprises 14 residues. This clonotype was sampled from a man younger than 35 with type 1 diabetes. The sample taken for sequencing was naive CD4+ T cells from blood. The chain uses TRBV11-2 and TRBJ1-2; D not resolved. CDR3 in DNA: TGTGCCAGCAGCTTAATCGGATACCCCTATGGCTACACCTTC. Translating gives CASSLIGYPYGYTF.